This T cell receptor beta chain is drawn from a study of cytomegalovirus exposure and HLA in healthy donors. The CDR3 extends over 16 amino acids. Germline CDR1 is SEHNR and CDR2 is FQNEAQ (reference sequence). Losses at the gene ends were 4 bases for V and 9 bases for J; bases not matched to a gene: 10. In the PCR, 60 Vbeta and 13 Jbeta primers were used. This table comes from immunoSEQ multiplex PCR, and its TCRdb copy is limited to in-frame clones, with some not included. The profile shows about 110,000 clones, about 75% of them singletons. V is TRBV7-9 and J is TRBJ1-6, with 9 bases that match TRBD1. Sequenced material: PBMCs. The receptor was derived from a man aged 40-49 years in good health and CMV-seronegative. The CDR3, as DNA: TGTGCCAGCAGCTCCCCGAACAGGGGGCCGAGTTCACCCCTCCACTTT. It translates to CASSSPNRGPSSPLHF. The full variable domain, completed using reference TRBV7-9 and TRBJ1-6, is DTGVSQNPRHKITKRGQNVTFRCDPISEHNRLYWYRQTLGQGPEFLTYFQNEAQLEKSRLLSDRFSAERPKGSFSTLEIQRTEQGDSAMYLCASSSPNRGPSSPLHFGNGTRLTVT.